This TCR beta chain appears in the sequencing data of a study of tumour-infiltrating T cells in Burkitt lymphoma. This clone was found a few times. Clones were sequenced by immunoSEQ multiplex PCR, and TCRdb holds only the in-frame ones, with some missing. The table has about 6,300 clones, around 9.1% seen once. Germline lookup yields CDR1 KGHSH and CDR2 LQKENI. Trimming pared 0 bases from V and 6 bases from J, leaving 12 bases between. CDR3 length equals 15 residues. This sequence was found in a human donor with diffuse large B-cell lymphoma. This chain joins TRBV18 and TRBJ1-5, with a possible D match to TRBD1 (5 bases). What was sequenced was tumor tissue. The CDR3 protein is CASSPPGQGGQPQHF. The CDR3 coding sequence is TGTGCCAGCTCACCACCTGGGCAGGGCGGTCAGCCCCAGCATTTT.